One sample yielded the 5 T cell receptor beta chains listed below, sequenced in a study of T cells in Graves' hyperthyroidism and ophthalmopathy. RNA transcripts gave rise to amplified TCR beta CDR3 regions. During a first-round RT-PCR of the TCR CDR3, the HTBI primer set was used. TCRdb reprocessed the multiplex PCR reads via MiXCR and lists one record per CDR3 protein. The sample shows some 600,000 distinct CDR3 sequences, 46% of them seen only once. Material: peripheral blood or thyroid tissue (not recorded which). These receptors all come from a woman younger than 30 with Graves' hyperthyroidism.

In this sample, this clonotype turned up a few times. The chain combines TRBV12-3 or TRBV12-4 with TRBJ1-2; TRBD1 matches at 8 bases. The trim removed 4 bases at V and 5 bases at J, leaving 6 bases unmatched. CDR3 length equals 14 residues. CDR3 sequence reads: CASSSPGGNYGYTF. CDR3 DNA: TGTGCCAGCAGTTCCCCAGGGGGCAATTATGGCTACACCTTC.

The chain carries TRBV15 and TRBJ1-3; tentative D call: TRBD1 (6 bases). The CDR3 runs 15 residues. Trimming pared 4 bases from V and 0 bases from J, leaving 10 bases between. Germline V gene sequence: CDR1 LNHNV, CDR2 YYDKDF (reference sequence). CDR3 in amino acids: CATSTGDHSGNTIYF. The CDR3 DNA reads TGTGCCACCAGCACAGGGGACCACTCTGGAAACACCATATATTTT. Complete variable domain (other parts from reference TRBV15 and TRBJ1-3): DAMVIQNPRYQVTQFGKPVTLSCSQTLNHNVMYWYQQKSSQAPKLLFHYYDKDFNNEADTPDNFQSRRPNTSFCFLDIRSPGLGDTAMYLCATSTGDHSGNTIYFGEGSWLTVV.

This clonotype has ten or more counts. The rearrangement links TRBV29-1 to TRBJ1-2, with TRBD1 matching 11 bases. This CDR3 contains 15 residues. In germline, CDR1 is SQVTM, CDR2 ANQGSEA. The V gene end was trimmed by 8 bases and the J gene end by 7 bases; junction bases not matched to a gene: 15. The CDR3 loop is CSSKWAGQGASGYTF. The CDR3 DNA is TGCAGCTCCAAATGGGCAGGACAGGGGGCAAGTGGCTACACCTTC.

This clonotype was seen once. The chain combines TRBV7-2 with TRBJ2-2; no reliable D call. Trimming stripped 3 bases from V and 8 bases from J, with 7 bases between. The germline gives CDR1 SGHTA, CDR2 FQGNSA. There are 12 residues in the CDR3. The CDR3 reads CASSFPAGELFF. The CDR3 DNA reads as TGTGCCAGCAGCTTCCCGGCGGGGGAGCTGTTTTTT.

This clonotype appeared many times. V gene TRBV7-2 combines with J gene TRBJ2-7; unclear D gene. Trimming took off 4 bases at V and 0 bases at J, with 7 bases between the two ends. This CDR3 contains 13 residues. CDR1 SGHTA and CDR2 FQGNSA come from the germline V gene. The CDR3 sequence: CASSSTSSYEQYF. The CDR3 bases are TGTGCCAGCAGCTCCACGAGCTCCTACGAGCAGTACTTC.